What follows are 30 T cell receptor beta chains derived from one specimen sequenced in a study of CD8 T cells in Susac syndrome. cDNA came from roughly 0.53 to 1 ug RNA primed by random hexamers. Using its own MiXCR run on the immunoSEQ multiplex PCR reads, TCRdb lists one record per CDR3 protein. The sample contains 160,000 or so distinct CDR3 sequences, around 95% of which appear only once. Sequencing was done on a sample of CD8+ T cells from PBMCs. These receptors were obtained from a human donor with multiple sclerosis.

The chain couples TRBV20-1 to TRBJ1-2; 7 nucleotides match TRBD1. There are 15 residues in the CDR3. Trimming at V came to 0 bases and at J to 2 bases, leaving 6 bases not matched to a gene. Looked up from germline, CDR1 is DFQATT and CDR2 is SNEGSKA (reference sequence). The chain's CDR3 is CSARDRDSANYGYTF. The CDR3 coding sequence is TGCAGTGCTAGAGACCGGGACAGCGCCAACTATGGCTACACCTTC.

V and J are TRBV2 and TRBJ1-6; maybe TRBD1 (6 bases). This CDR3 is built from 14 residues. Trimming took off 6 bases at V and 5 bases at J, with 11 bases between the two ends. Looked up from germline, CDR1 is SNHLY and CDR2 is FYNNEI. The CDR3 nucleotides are TGTGCCAGCAGCCGCAGGGGAGATAATTCACCCCTCCACTTT. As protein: CASSRRGDNSPLHF. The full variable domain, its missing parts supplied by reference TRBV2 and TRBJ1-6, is EPEVTQTPSHQVTQMGQEVILRCVPISNHLYFYWYRQILGQKVEFLVSFYNNEISEKSEIFDDQFSVERPDGSNFTLKIRSTKLEDSAMYFCASSRRGDNSPLHFGNGTRLTVT.

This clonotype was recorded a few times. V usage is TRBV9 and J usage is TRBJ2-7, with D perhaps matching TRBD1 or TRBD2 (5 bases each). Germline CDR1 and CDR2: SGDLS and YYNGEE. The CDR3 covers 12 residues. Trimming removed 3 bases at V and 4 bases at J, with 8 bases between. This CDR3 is CASSGDGYEQYF. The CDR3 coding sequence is TGTGCCAGCAGCGGGGACGGTTACGAGCAGTACTTC.

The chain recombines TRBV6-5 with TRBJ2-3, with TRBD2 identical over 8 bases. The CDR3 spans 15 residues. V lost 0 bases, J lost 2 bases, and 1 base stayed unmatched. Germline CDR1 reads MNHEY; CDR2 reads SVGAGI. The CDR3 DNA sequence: TGTGCCAGCAGTTACTCTAGCGGGATCACAGATACGCAGTATTTT. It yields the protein CASSYSSGITDTQYF.

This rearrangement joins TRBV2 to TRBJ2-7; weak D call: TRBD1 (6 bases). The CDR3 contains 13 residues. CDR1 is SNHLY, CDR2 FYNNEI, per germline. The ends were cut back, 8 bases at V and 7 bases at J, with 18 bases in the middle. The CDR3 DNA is TGTGCCAGCGACTGGACAGACTATCATGAGCAGTACTTC. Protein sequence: CASDWTDYHEQYF.

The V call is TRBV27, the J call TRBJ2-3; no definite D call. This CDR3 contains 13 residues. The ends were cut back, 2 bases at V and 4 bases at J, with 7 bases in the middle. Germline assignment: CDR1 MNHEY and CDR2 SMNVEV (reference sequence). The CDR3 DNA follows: TGTGCCAGCAGTTTAACAGCCGCAGATACGCAGTATTTT. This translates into CASSLTAADTQYF.

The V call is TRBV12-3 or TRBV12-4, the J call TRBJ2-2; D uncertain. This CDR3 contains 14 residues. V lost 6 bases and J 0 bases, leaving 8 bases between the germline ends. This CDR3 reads CASSIFANTGELFF. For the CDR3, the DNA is TGTGCCAGCAGCATATTCGCGAACACCGGGGAGCTGTTTTTT.

CDR3 residues: CASSTRVPRDGYTF. CDR3 nucleotide sequence: TGTGCCAGCAGTACCAGAGTCCCAAGAGATGGCTACACCTTC. This chain links TRBV6-1 with TRBJ1-2, with unresolved D. The CDR3 spans 14 residues. Germline values: CDR1 MNHNS, CDR2 SASEGT. V was cut by 5 bases and J by 6 bases, with 16 bases left in between.

The CDR3 DNA reads as TGCAGCGTTGCCCTGGACGGGTACGAGCAGTACTTC. Amino acids: CSVALDGYEQYF. This chain uses TRBV29-1 with TRBJ2-7; D is ambiguous. The CDR3 contains 12 residues. CDR1 is SQVTM and CDR2 is ANQGSEA in the germline V gene. Trimming took 4 bases from V and 4 from J, leaving 11 bases between them.

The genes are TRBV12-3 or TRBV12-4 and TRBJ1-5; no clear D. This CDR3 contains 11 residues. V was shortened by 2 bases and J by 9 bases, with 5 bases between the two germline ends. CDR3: CASSLMGPQHF. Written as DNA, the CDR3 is TGTGCCAGCAGTTTAATGGGGCCCCAGCATTTT.

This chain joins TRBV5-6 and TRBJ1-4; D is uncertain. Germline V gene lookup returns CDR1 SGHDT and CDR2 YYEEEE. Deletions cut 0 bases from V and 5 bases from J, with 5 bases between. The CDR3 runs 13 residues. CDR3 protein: CASSLEANEKLFF. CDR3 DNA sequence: TGTGCCAGCAGCTTGGAGGCCAATGAAAAACTGTTTTTT.

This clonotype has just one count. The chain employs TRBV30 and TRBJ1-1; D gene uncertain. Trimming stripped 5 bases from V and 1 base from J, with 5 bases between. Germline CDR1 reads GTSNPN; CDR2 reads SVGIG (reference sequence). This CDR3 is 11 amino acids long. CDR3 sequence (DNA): TGTGCCTGGGACGCGAACACTGAAGCTTTCTTT. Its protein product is CAWDANTEAFF.

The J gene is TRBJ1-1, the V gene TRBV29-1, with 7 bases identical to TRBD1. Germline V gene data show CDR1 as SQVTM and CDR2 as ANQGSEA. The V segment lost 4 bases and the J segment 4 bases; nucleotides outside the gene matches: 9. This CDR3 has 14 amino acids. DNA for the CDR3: TGCAGCGTTGGAGTGGGGCAGGGGGGCACTGAAGCTTTCTTT. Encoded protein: CSVGVGQGGTEAFF. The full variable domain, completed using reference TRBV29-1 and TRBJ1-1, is SAVISQKPSRDICQRGTSLTIQCQVDSQVTMMFWYRQQPGQSLTLIATANQGSEATYESGFVIDKFPISRPNLTFSTLTVSNMSPEDSSIYLCSVGVGQGGTEAFFGQGTRLTVV.

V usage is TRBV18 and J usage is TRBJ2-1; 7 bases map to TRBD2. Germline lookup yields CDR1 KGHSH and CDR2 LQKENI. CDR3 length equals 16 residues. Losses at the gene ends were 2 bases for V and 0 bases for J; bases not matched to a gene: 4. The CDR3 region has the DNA TGTGCCAGCTCACCAGGGGAGGGAAGCTCCTACAATGAGCAGTTCTTC. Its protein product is CASSPGEGSSYNEQFF.

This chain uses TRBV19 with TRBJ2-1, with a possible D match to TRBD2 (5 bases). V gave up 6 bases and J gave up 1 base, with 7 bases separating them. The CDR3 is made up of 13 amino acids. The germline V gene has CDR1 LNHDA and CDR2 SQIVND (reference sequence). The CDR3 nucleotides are TGTGCCAGTAGGGAGGTGTCCTACAATGAGCAGTTCTTC. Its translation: CASREVSYNEQFF.

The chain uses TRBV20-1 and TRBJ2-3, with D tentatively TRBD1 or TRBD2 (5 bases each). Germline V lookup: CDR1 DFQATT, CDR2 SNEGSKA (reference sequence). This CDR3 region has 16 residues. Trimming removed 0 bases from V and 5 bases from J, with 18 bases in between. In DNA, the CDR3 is TGCAGTGCTAGAGATACCGTTAGAGGGGAACGAGATACGCAGTATTTT. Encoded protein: CSARDTVRGERDTQYF.

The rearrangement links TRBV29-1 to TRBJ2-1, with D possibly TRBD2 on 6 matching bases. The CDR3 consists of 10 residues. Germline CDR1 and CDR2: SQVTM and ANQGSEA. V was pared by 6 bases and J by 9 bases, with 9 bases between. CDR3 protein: CSVSGVEQFF. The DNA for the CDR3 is TGCAGCGTCTCGGGGGTTGAGCAGTTCTTC.

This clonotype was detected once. The CDR3 bases are TGTGCCAGCAGCCAAGTTGCAGTTGAAGCTAACTATGGCTACACCTTC. It encodes CASSQVAVEANYGYTF. This rearrangement joins TRBV3-1 to TRBJ1-2, with no clear D. Germline V gene sequence: CDR1 LGHDT, CDR2 YNNKEL (reference sequence). Trimming removed 1 base at V and 0 bases at J, with 12 bases between. The CDR3 length is 16 residues.

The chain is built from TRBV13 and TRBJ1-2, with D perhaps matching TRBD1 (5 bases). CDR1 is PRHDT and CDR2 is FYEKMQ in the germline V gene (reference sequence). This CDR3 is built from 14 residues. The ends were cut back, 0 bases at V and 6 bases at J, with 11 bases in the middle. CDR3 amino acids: CASSLGRGPDGYTF. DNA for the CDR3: TGTGCCAGCAGCTTAGGCCGGGGCCCGGATGGCTACACCTTC.

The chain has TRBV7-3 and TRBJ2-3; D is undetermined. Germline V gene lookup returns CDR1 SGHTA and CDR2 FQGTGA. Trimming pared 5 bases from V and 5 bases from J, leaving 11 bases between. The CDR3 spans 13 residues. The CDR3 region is CASSLLPEDTQYF. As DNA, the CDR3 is TGTGCCAGCAGCCTCCTCCCGGAAGATACGCAGTATTTT.

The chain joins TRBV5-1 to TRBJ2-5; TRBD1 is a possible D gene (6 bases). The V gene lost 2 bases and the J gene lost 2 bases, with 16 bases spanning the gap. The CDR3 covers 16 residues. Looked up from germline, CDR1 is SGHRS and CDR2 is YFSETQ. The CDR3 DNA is TGCGCCAGCAGCTTAGGTTACGCAGGGGAACAAGAGACCCAGTACTTC. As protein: CASSLGYAGEQETQYF.

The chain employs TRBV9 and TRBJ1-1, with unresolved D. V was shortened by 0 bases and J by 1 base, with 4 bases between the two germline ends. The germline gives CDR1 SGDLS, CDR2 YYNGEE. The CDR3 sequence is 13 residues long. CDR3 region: CASSVEGNTEAFF. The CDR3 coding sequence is TGTGCCAGCAGCGTAGAAGGGAACACTGAAGCTTTCTTT.

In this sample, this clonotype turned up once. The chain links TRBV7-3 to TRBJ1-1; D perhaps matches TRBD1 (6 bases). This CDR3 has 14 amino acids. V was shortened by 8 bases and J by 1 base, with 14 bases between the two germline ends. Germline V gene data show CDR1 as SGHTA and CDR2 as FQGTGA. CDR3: CASLARGRNTEAFF. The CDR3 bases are TGTGCCAGCCTAGCTCGGGGGCGGAACACTGAAGCTTTCTTT.

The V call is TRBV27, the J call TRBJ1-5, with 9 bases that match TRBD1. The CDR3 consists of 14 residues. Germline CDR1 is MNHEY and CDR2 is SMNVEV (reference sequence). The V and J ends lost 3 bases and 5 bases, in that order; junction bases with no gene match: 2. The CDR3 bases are TGTGCCAGCAGTTTCACAGGGGGCGATCAGCCCCAGCATTTT. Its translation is CASSFTGGDQPQHF.

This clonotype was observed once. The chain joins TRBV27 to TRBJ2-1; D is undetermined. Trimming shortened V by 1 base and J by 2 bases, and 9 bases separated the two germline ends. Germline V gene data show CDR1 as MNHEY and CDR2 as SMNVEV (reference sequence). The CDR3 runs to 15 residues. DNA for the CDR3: TGTGCCAGCAGTTTATACCCGGACCCCTACAATGAGCAGTTCTTC. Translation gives CASSLYPDPYNEQFF.

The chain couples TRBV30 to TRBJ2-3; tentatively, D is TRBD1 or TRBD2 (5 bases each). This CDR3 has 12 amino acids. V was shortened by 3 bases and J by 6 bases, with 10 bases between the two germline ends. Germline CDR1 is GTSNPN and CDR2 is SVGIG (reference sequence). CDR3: CAWRDYRDTQYF. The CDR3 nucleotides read TGTGCCTGGAGAGACTACAGGGATACGCAGTATTTT.

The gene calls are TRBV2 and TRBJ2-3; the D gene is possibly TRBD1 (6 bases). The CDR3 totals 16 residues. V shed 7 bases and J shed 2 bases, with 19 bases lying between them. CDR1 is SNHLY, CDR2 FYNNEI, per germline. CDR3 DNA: TGTGCCAGCACCCAGAGGGACACTTCCTACACAGATACGCAGTATTTT. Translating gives CASTQRDTSYTDTQYF.

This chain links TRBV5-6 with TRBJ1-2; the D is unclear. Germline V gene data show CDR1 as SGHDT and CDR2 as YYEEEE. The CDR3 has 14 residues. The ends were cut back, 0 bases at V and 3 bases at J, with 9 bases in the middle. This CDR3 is CASSLERGYYGYTF. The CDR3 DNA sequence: TGTGCCAGCAGCTTGGAAAGAGGGTACTATGGCTACACCTTC. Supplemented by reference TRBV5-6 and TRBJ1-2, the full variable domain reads DAGVTQSPTHLIKTRGQQVTLRCSPKSGHDTVSWYQQALGQGPQFIFQYYEEEERQRGNFPDRFSGHQFPNYSSELNVNALLLGDSALYLCASSLERGYYGYTFGSGTRLTVV.

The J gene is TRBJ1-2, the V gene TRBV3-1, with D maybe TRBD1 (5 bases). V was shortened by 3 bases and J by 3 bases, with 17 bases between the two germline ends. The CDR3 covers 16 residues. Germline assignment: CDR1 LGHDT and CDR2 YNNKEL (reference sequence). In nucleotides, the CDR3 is TGTGCCAGCAGCCACCTGTGGAGGCCGGGGGACTATGGCTACACCTTC. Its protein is CASSHLWRPGDYGYTF.

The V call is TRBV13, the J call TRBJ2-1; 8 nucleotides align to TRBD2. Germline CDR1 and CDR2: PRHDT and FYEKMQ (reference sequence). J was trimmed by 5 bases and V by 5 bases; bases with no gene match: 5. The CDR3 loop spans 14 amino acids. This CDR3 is CASSPRGGDNEQFF. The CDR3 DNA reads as TGTGCCAGCAGCCCACGGGGGGGGGACAATGAGCAGTTCTTC.